The 27 T cell receptor beta chains below all came from one sample that was sequenced in a study of blood T cell repertoires in COVID-19. Clones were read by immunoSEQ multiplex PCR, and TCRdb kept only the in-frame ones, dropping some. This sample has some 45,000 clones, with around 79% found just once. Specimen: peripheral blood. All receptors derive from a human donor in a cohort sampled during active COVID-19.

The CDR3 DNA sequence: TGTGCCAGCAGCGTAGGGACAGGGCGGGTAGGGGAGACCCAGTACTTC. It yields the protein CASSVGTGRVGETQYF. The chain joins TRBV9 to TRBJ2-5; 8 nucleotides agree with TRBD1. This CDR3 has 16 residues. Trimming cost V 0 bases and J 5 bases; bases outside gene matches: 9. CDR1 and CDR2 from the germline V gene are SGDLS and YYNGEE.

The genes are TRBV7-6 and TRBJ2-5, with D unclear. V lost 7 bases and J lost 5, with 11 bases in between. This CDR3 has 12 residues. Germline CDR1 reads SGHVS; CDR2 reads FNYEAQ. The CDR3 loop is CASTPHGETQYF. CDR3 nucleotide sequence: TGTGCCAGCACACCCCACGGGGAGACCCAGTACTTC. Looking up the rest from reference TRBV7-6 and TRBJ2-5 gives the full variable domain: GAGVSQSPRYKVTKRGQDVALRCDPISGHVSLYWYRQALGQGPEFLTYFNYEAQQDKSGLPNDRFSAERPEGSISTLTIQRTEQRDSAMYRCASTPHGETQYFGPGTRLLVL.

The chain is built from TRBV18 and TRBJ2-3, with D maybe TRBD1 (5 bases). V gave up 2 bases and J gave up 6 bases, with 12 bases separating them. This CDR3 region has 14 residues. The germline V gene has CDR1 KGHSH and CDR2 LQKENI. The CDR3 DNA reads TGTGCCAGCTCACCATTTCAGGGTCGCGATACGCAGTATTTT. This sequence encodes CASSPFQGRDTQYF.

The chain employs TRBV28 and TRBJ2-4; 16 bases fit TRBD2. V lost 6 bases to trimming and J lost 9 bases; unmatched junction nucleotides: 8. This CDR3 is 16 amino acids long. The germline gives CDR1 MDHEN, CDR2 SYDVKM. The CDR3 DNA is TGTGCCAGCAGCCCGGGACTAGCGGGAGGGCTAAGCATTCAGTACTTC. Translated: CASSPGLAGGLSIQYF.

The chain has TRBV7-9 and TRBJ2-1, with D possibly matching TRBD1 (5 bases). The CDR3 is 14 amino acids. V was trimmed by 1 base and J by 6 bases, leaving 10 bases between them. The V gene's germline CDR1 is SEHNR and CDR2 FQNEAQ (reference sequence). The CDR3 loop reads CASSLDVDSNEQFF. In DNA, the CDR3 is TGTGCCAGCAGCTTAGACGTCGACAGCAATGAGCAGTTCTTC.

This clone was recorded once. The chain couples TRBV5-1 to TRBJ2-7; D perhaps matches TRBD1 (6 bases). CDR3 length: 15 residues. The V and J ends lost 5 bases and 0 bases respectively, with 15 bases between them. Germline values: CDR1 SGHRS, CDR2 YFSETQ. The CDR3 protein is CASSPGDATSYEQYF. In DNA, the CDR3 is TGCGCCAGCAGTCCAGGGGATGCCACCTCCTACGAGCAGTACTTC.

The rearrangement joins TRBV3-1 (or the pseudogene TRBV3-2) to TRBJ2-5; TRBD2 matches 9 bases. The CDR3 runs to 16 residues. V shed 6 bases and J 5 bases; nucleotides not matched to a gene: 13. Germline V gene lookup returns CDR1 LGHDT and CDR2 YNNKEL (reference sequence). Here the CDR3 DNA reads TGTGCCAGCAGACCACTAGGGGTAGCGGGAGTGGAGACCCAGTACTTC. Protein sequence: CASRPLGVAGVETQYF.

As concerns this clone: This sample also contains other DNA sequences that code for the same CDR3. This chain uses TRBV2 with TRBJ2-5; D uncertain. Per the germline V gene, CDR1 is SNHLY and CDR2 is FYNNEI. This CDR3 contains 13 residues. The ends were cut back, 5 bases at V and 1 base at J, with 8 bases in the middle. CDR3 bases: TGTGCCAGCAGTTCACGGGTCCAAGAGACCCAGTACTTC. Amino acids: CASSSRVQETQYF.

This clone was observed a few times. The chain joins TRBV11-3 to TRBJ2-1, with 10 bases lining up with TRBD2. Germline values: CDR1 SGHNT, CDR2 YENEEA. There are 17 residues in the CDR3. The ends lost 1 base at V and 6 bases at J; junction bases unmatched: 9. The CDR3 loop reads CASSLGGLRTSGNEQFF. CDR3 DNA sequence: TGTGCCAGCAGCTTAGGGGGGCTAAGGACTAGCGGCAATGAGCAGTTCTTC. Looking up the rest from reference TRBV11-3 and TRBJ2-1 gives the full variable domain: EAGVVQSPRYKIIEKKQPVAFWCNPISGHNTLYWYLQNLGQGPELLIRYENEEAVDDSQLPKDRFSAERLKGVDSTLKIQPAELGDSAVYLCASSLGGLRTSGNEQFFGPGTRLTVL.

The chain couples TRBV5-1 to TRBJ2-1; 8 bases agree with TRBD1. The CDR3 is 16 amino acids. Germline V gives CDR1 SGHRS, CDR2 YFSETQ. The V and J ends lost 0 bases and 4 bases, in that order; junction bases with no gene match: 6. Here the CDR3 DNA reads TGCGCCAGCAGCTTGGTAGCAGGGGGCACGTACAATGAGCAGTTCTTC. Protein product: CASSLVAGGTYNEQFF.

The V call is TRBV5-5, the J call TRBJ2-7, with 10 bases matching TRBD1. The CDR3 is 16 residues long. V dropped 4 bases and J dropped 4; count of bases not matched to a gene: 11. Germline-derived CDR1 and CDR2 are SGHKS and YYEKEE (reference sequence). CDR3: CASSPTPGQGRYEQYF. DNA for the CDR3: TGTGCCAGCAGCCCAACCCCGGGACAGGGGAGGTACGAGCAGTACTTC.

The chain carries TRBV7-6 and TRBJ2-5; TRBD2 aligns across 13 bases. This CDR3 spans 17 amino acids. Germline V gene sequence: CDR1 SGHVS, CDR2 FNYEAQ. V dropped 0 bases and J dropped 6; count of bases not matched to a gene: 7. CDR3 protein: CASSLAALAGGGKTQYF. CDR3 nucleotides: TGTGCCAGCAGCTTAGCGGCACTAGCGGGAGGGGGAAAGACCCAGTACTTC. Variable domain in full (rest from reference TRBV7-6 and TRBJ2-5): GAGVSQSPRYKVTKRGQDVALRCDPISGHVSLYWYRQALGQGPEFLTYFNYEAQQDKSGLPNDRFSAERPEGSISTLTIQRTEQRDSAMYRCASSLAALAGGGKTQYFGPGTRLLVL.

The rearrangement uses TRBV10-2 and TRBJ1-6, with 7 bases lining up with TRBD1. The CDR3 has 13 amino acids. Germline CDR1 WSHSY, CDR2 SAAADI. V was clipped by 8 bases and J by 10 bases; unmatched bases: 8. CDR3 coding DNA: TGCGCCAGCGGTGGGGACAGAGCCTCACCCCTCCACTTT. Encoded protein: CASGGDRASPLHF.

The chain employs TRBV7-3 and TRBJ2-3; the match to TRBD2 covers 7 bases. V lost 5 bases to trimming and J lost 4 bases; unmatched junction nucleotides: 18. CDR3 length equals 18 residues. Per germline, CDR1 SGHTA and CDR2 FQGTGA. The CDR3 is CASSAKGIAGAYSDTQYF. CDR3 nucleotide sequence: TGTGCCAGCAGCGCTAAAGGAATTGCGGGAGCATATTCAGATACGCAGTATTTT.

V gene TRBV27 combines with J gene TRBJ1-1, with 7 bases aligning to TRBD1. Germline trimming cut 4 bases from V and 5 bases from J; bases unmatched to any gene: 7. The CDR3 runs 14 residues. From germline, CDR1 is MNHEY and CDR2 SMNVEV (reference sequence). The CDR3 nucleotides read TGTGCCAGCAGTTACGAGGGGGCGCGGACTGAAGCTTTCTTT. This translates into CASSYEGARTEAFF.

The chain carries TRBV5-1 and TRBJ2-1; TRBD2 matches at 14 bases. V shed 3 bases, J shed 8 bases, and the junction held 1 base outside the gene matches. The CDR3 is 14 residues long. Germline loops: CDR1 SGHRS, CDR2 YFSETQ. As DNA, the CDR3 is TGCGCCAGCAGCTCGGGACTAGCGGGAGATGAGCAGTTCTTC. Its translation is CASSSGLAGDEQFF.

The V and J genes are TRBV5-5 and TRBJ2-3; unclear D gene. V gave up 0 bases and J gave up 1 base, with 12 bases separating them. The CDR3 contains 16 residues. The V gene's germline CDR1 is SGHKS and CDR2 YYEKEE (reference sequence). CDR3 residues: CASSLGTGSRTDTQYF. CDR3 DNA sequence: TGTGCCAGCAGCTTGGGCACGGGTTCTCGCACAGATACGCAGTATTTT.

This clone was observed once. This chain links TRBV6-6 with TRBJ2-7; D not certain. This CDR3 comprises 15 residues. The V end lost 5 bases, the J end lost 1 base, and 15 bases lay between the germline ends. Germline V gives CDR1 MNHNY, CDR2 SVGAGI (reference sequence). The CDR3 region is CASSPSWARSYEQYF. CDR3 DNA: TGTGCCAGCAGTCCTTCCTGGGCCCGATCCTACGAGCAGTACTTC.

The chain uses TRBV7-2 and TRBJ2-1; D call uncertain. The CDR3 runs 14 residues. The germline V gene encodes CDR1 SGHTA and CDR2 FQGNSA. Deletions cut 5 bases from V and 0 bases from J, with 8 bases between. DNA for the CDR3: TGTGCCAGCAGCCAGGATACCTCCTACAATGAGCAGTTCTTC. Residues: CASSQDTSYNEQFF.

A single count supports this clone. This chain connects TRBV6-5 to TRBJ2-1; D gene uncertain. This CDR3 has 11 residues. Trimming cost V 8 bases and J 4 bases, with 6 bases left between them. The germline CDR1 and CDR2 sequences are MNHEY and SVGAGI. CDR3 sequence: CASYQYNEQFF. CDR3 sequence (DNA): TGTGCCAGCTACCAGTACAATGAGCAGTTCTTC.

The chain links TRBV24-1 to TRBJ2-7; 9 nucleotides align to TRBD2. The CDR3 consists of 13 residues. Germline V lookup: CDR1 KGHDR, CDR2 SFDVKD. The ends lost 12 bases at V and 7 bases at J; junction bases unmatched: 12. This chain's CDR3 is CASGRAGGEEQYF. The DNA for the CDR3 is TGTGCCTCTGGCCGAGCGGGGGGAGAAGAGCAGTACTTC.

The chain couples TRBV2 to TRBJ2-2, with 8 bases fitting TRBD1. In germline, CDR1 is SNHLY, CDR2 FYNNEI. The CDR3 spans 15 residues. V was clipped by 6 bases and J by 7 bases; unmatched bases: 10. The CDR3 is CASSEDRAGSGELFF. DNA for the CDR3: TGTGCCAGCAGCGAGGACAGGGCGGGGAGCGGGGAGCTGTTTTTT.

V gene TRBV27 combines with J gene TRBJ1-2; D might be TRBD1 (6 bases). Germline V gives CDR1 MNHEY, CDR2 SMNVEV (reference sequence). This CDR3 is built from 13 residues. Trimming stripped 6 bases from V and 7 bases from J, with 15 bases between. DNA of the CDR3: TGTGCCAGCAGCTCTACGACAGGTATTGGCTACACCTTC. Translated: CASSSTTGIGYTF.

The CDR3 loop is CASSAHGQGRETQYF. CDR3 nucleotides: TGTGCCAGCAGTGCCCACGGACAGGGTCGGGAGACCCAGTACTTC. V and J are TRBV25-1 and TRBJ2-5, with 8 bases that match TRBD1. Germline V gene data show CDR1 as MGHDK and CDR2 as SYGVNS. Trimming at V came to 4 bases and at J to 5 bases, leaving 9 bases not matched to a gene. This CDR3 region has 15 residues.

The V call is TRBV5-1, the J call TRBJ2-2; D gene ambiguous. Germline V gene sequence: CDR1 SGHRS, CDR2 YFSETQ. This CDR3 is built from 12 residues. The V and J ends lost 2 bases and 8 bases respectively, with 7 bases between them. Here the CDR3 DNA reads TGCGCCAGCAGCTTAGATAGAGGGGAGCTGTTTTTT. As protein: CASSLDRGELFF.

The chain couples TRBV28 to TRBJ1-2, with D perhaps TRBD1 (6 bases). The CDR3 consists of 13 residues. Per germline, CDR1 MDHEN and CDR2 SYDVKM. V shed 7 bases and J shed 8 bases, with 17 bases lying between them. The chain's CDR3 is CASNEGVTGGYTF. The CDR3 bases are TGTGCCAGCAATGAGGGGGTCACGGGAGGCTACACCTTC.

The J gene is TRBJ2-3, the V gene TRBV30, with TRBD2 identical over 10 bases. From germline, CDR1 is GTSNPN and CDR2 SVGIG (reference sequence). The CDR3 covers 14 residues. Losses at the gene ends were 3 bases for V and 4 bases for J; bases not matched to a gene: 4. The CDR3 DNA reads as TGTGCCTGGAGAAACGGACTAGCGGCAGATACGCAGTATTTT. Translating gives CAWRNGLAADTQYF.